This TCR beta chain appears in the sequencing data of a study of beta chain features in type 1 diabetes. Study context: Healthy donors, compared against patients, showed similar age, gender and cell yields. Summed over all samples, the examined sorted cells came to 85 million to 130 million.

Only a few counts were recorded for this clone. Of the isolated RNA, all was reverse transcribed, and so the sequenced material was expressed TCRB transcripts. Assay used: immunoSEQ multiplex PCR; TCRdb lists only in-frame clones, some missing. The sample has fewer than 900,000 clones; under 20% are singletons. CD45RO/CCR7/CD25/CD127/CD95/CD27 staining was used to isolate CD4+ naive, central memory, regulatory and stem cell-like memory cells by sorting. The specimen sequenced was naive CD4+ T cells from blood. The clonotype originates from a young woman in good health.

The CDR3 coding sequence is TGTGCCAGCAGCTTAGATTATTGGCTAGCGGCCCAAGAGACCCAGTACTTC. Protein: CASSLDYWLAAQETQYF. The V call is TRBV7-2, the J call TRBJ2-5; TRBD2 matches at 7 bases. V lost 1 base and J lost 1; bases outside the gene matches: 9. Germline V lookup: CDR1 SGHTA, CDR2 FQGNSA. The CDR3 consists of 17 residues.